A single sample is the source of the 20 T cell receptor beta chains below, sequenced in a study of T cell changes during pregnancy in multiple sclerosis. Sequencing was performed with immunoSEQ multiplex PCR; in TCRdb, only in-frame clones are kept and a portion is missing. Seen here are around 50,000 clones, 85% to 90% observed once, and the top ten hold roughly 8%. The sequences come from CD8+ T cells from peripheral blood mononuclear cells, collected in the second trimester of pregnancy. Source of these receptors: a female donor with multiple sclerosis, enrolled in a pregnancy study.

This sequence joins TRBV5-4 and TRBJ2-3; TRBD1 is a possible D gene (7 bases). Germline CDR1 and CDR2: SGHNT and YYREEE (reference sequence). The CDR3 is 16 amino acids. Trimming cost V 0 bases and J 1 base, with 12 bases left between them. The DNA of the CDR3 is TGTGCCAGCAGCTTGGGACAGGGAGGTGGCACAGATACGCAGTATTTT. Encoded protein: CASSLGQGGGTDTQYF.

The chain has TRBV2 and TRBJ2-6; possible D gene TRBD2, 5 bases. CDR1 is SNHLY, CDR2 FYNNEI, per germline. The CDR3 spans 13 residues. The V gene lost 6 bases and the J gene lost 3 bases, with 6 bases spanning the gap. In DNA form, the CDR3 reads TGTGCCAGCAGCGACTATGGGGCCAACGTCCTGACTTTC. Amino acid sequence: CASSDYGANVLTF.

The chain joins TRBV9 to TRBJ2-1; D is perhaps TRBD2 (6 bases). CDR1 SGDLS and CDR2 YYNGEE come from the germline V gene. The CDR3 is 14 residues long. Trimming pared 2 bases from V and 13 bases from J, leaving 19 bases between. CDR3 residues: CASSVSGGIIHQFF. The CDR3 coding sequence is TGTGCCAGCAGCGTTTCCGGCGGGATTATCCACCAGTTCTTC.

This chain connects TRBV7-2 to TRBJ2-5, with D perhaps TRBD2 (7 bases). CDR3 length: 15 amino acids. V was pared by 3 bases and J by 1 base, with 12 bases between. Germline V CDR1 and CDR2: SGHTA, FQGNSA. The CDR3 reads CASSFGGGRQETQYF. Written as DNA, the CDR3 is TGTGCCAGCAGCTTTGGGGGGGGCCGCCAAGAGACCCAGTACTTC.

The chain employs TRBV7-6 and TRBJ2-6; possibly TRBD1 for D (6 bases). Between the trimmed V and J ends, which lost 5 bases and 3 bases, there was a span of 23 bases. Looked up from germline, CDR1 is SGHVS and CDR2 is FNYEAQ. The CDR3 totals 19 residues. The CDR3 region has the DNA TGTGCCAGCAGCATTATATCTCTGCCAGGGGATGGTGGGGCCAACGTCCTGACTTTC. Translation gives CASSIISLPGDGGANVLTF. The full variable domain, completed using reference TRBV7-6 and TRBJ2-6, is GAGVSQSPRYKVTKRGQDVALRCDPISGHVSLYWYRQALGQGPEFLTYFNYEAQQDKSGLPNDRFSAERPEGSISTLTIQRTEQRDSAMYRCASSIISLPGDGGANVLTFGAGSRLTVL.

J is TRBJ1-2 and V is TRBV2; 8 bases align to TRBD1. CDR1 and CDR2 (germline): SNHLY, FYNNEI. V dropped 8 bases and J dropped 0; count of bases not matched to a gene: 11. There are 16 residues in the CDR3. This CDR3 is CASPRTGTNTNYGYTF. CDR3 in DNA: TGTGCCAGCCCCCGGACAGGGACGAACACTAACTATGGCTACACCTTC.

This rearrangement joins TRBV4-2 to TRBJ2-5; 14 positions match TRBD2. V gave up 0 bases and J gave up 1 base; unmatched junction bases: 7. There are 19 residues in the CDR3. Germline V lookup: CDR1 LGHNA, CDR2 YNFKEQ. CDR3 nucleotide sequence: TGTGCCAGCAGCCAAGAAAGGGAGGGACTAGCGGGGGCCCAAGAGACCCAGTACTTC. Protein: CASSQEREGLAGAQETQYF.

V and J are TRBV2 and TRBJ1-4, with D unclear. V was trimmed by 8 bases and J by 2 bases, leaving 9 bases between them. Per the germline V gene, CDR1 is SNHLY and CDR2 is FYNNEI. CDR3 length equals 13 residues. The CDR3 spells CASVGGTNEKLFF. Written as DNA, the CDR3 is TGTGCCAGCGTGGGAGGTACTAATGAAAAACTGTTTTTT.

Note on this clone: Other DNA sequences of this sample code for an identical CDR3. The chain uses TRBV5-1 and TRBJ2-7; 11 bases map to TRBD2. The CDR3 consists of 15 residues. The J segment lost 4 bases and the V segment lost 1 base, leaving 4 bases of the junction unmatched. The germline V gene encodes CDR1 SGHRS and CDR2 YFSETQ. This chain's CDR3 is CASSLTSGGVYEQYF. The DNA for the CDR3 is TGCGCCAGCAGCTTGACTAGCGGGGGAGTATACGAGCAGTACTTC.

V usage is TRBV2 and J usage is TRBJ1-4; D gene uncertain. The CDR3 contains 15 residues. Germline V lookup: CDR1 SNHLY, CDR2 FYNNEI. V dropped 4 bases and J dropped 2 bases, with 11 bases sitting between them. The CDR3 region is CASSGYETTNEKLFF. For the CDR3, the DNA is TGTGCCAGCAGTGGATATGAGACTACTAATGAAAAACTGTTTTTT.

The chain couples TRBV15 to TRBJ2-3, with D possibly matching TRBD2 (5 bases). Trimming pared 5 bases from V and 4 bases from J, leaving 10 bases between. CDR1 and CDR2 from the germline V gene are LNHNV and YYDKDF (reference sequence). The CDR3 length is 13 residues. The CDR3 here is CATSLTGADTQYF. The CDR3 region has the DNA TGTGCCACCAGCCTGACCGGGGCAGATACGCAGTATTTT.

The rearrangement uses TRBV27 and TRBJ2-7; D is undetermined. V lost 3 bases and J lost 13, with 16 bases in between. The CDR3 runs to 12 residues. In germline, CDR1 is MNHEY, CDR2 SMNVEV (reference sequence). The CDR3 protein is CASSFPGVSLYF. CDR3 bases: TGTGCCAGCAGTTTCCCCGGTGTTTCCCTATACTTC.

This sequence joins TRBV27 and TRBJ1-5; perhaps TRBD1 as D (5 bases). The CDR3 covers 14 residues. Germline lookup yields CDR1 MNHEY and CDR2 SMNVEV (reference sequence). V gave up 6 bases and J gave up 10 bases, with 19 bases separating them. In DNA form, the CDR3 reads TGTGCCAGCAGCCCTTTGGGGGGGGTCAAACCCCAGCATTTT. Translating gives CASSPLGGVKPQHF.

The CDR3 region has the DNA TGTGCCAGCAGTGAAATGACAGAAGCAGGAGGCTACACCTTC. It encodes CASSEMTEAGGYTF. The chain carries TRBV6-1 and TRBJ1-2; weak D call: TRBD1 (5 bases). Trimming cost V 2 bases and J 8 bases, with 15 bases left between them. The CDR3 is made up of 14 amino acids. Germline loops: CDR1 MNHNS, CDR2 SASEGT.

A remark on this clone: At one boundary the junction diverges from the germline segment, which might be a read error. V usage is TRBV4-1 and J usage is TRBJ2-7; 8 positions match TRBD2. CDR3 length equals 12 residues. Germline V lookup: CDR1 MGHRA, CDR2 YSYEKL. The CDR3 nucleotides are TGCGCCAGCAGCCAAACGGGGGGGCACCTTGTTTTC. Protein product: CASSQTGGHLVF.

The chain couples TRBV19 to TRBJ1-2; 7 bases map to TRBD1. CDR1 is LNHDA and CDR2 is SQIVND in the germline V gene (reference sequence). The V and J ends lost 7 bases and 6 bases, in that order; junction bases with no gene match: 5. This CDR3 spans 12 amino acids. CDR3 bases: TGTGCCAGTAATACAGGGGTGGATGGCTACACCTTC. It encodes CASNTGVDGYTF.

The V and J genes are TRBV5-6 and TRBJ1-4; D not certain. This CDR3 has 14 amino acids. The germline V gene encodes CDR1 SGHDT and CDR2 YYEEEE. The V end was cut by 8 bases, the J end by 3 bases, with 14 bases between. This CDR3 is CARHLSPSNEKLFF. For the CDR3, the DNA is TGTGCCAGACACCTTTCGCCCTCTAATGAAAAACTGTTTTTT.

V gene TRBV7-6 combines with J gene TRBJ2-1; 11 bases map to TRBD2. Germline assignment: CDR1 SGHVS and CDR2 FNYEAQ. With 4 bases clipped from V and 4 bases from J, the junction kept 15 bases outside the gene matches. The CDR3 length is 19 residues. CDR3 sequence reads: CASSSIAGGPTLSYNEQFF. The CDR3 DNA reads as TGTGCCAGCAGCTCTATAGCGGGGGGGCCCACCCTGTCTTACAATGAGCAGTTCTTC.

The gene calls are TRBV6-5 and TRBJ2-5; 14 nucleotides line up with TRBD2. The V gene's germline CDR1 is MNHEY and CDR2 SVGAGI. The CDR3 runs 15 residues. J gave up 5 bases and V 5 bases, and 4 bases lay outside the gene matches. The CDR3 nucleotides are TGTGCCAGCAGTCCGACTAGCGGGGGGGTTGAGACCCAGTACTTC. Residues: CASSPTSGGVETQYF.

The chain uses TRBV9 and TRBJ2-5; TRBD2 matches at 7 bases. This CDR3 is 14 amino acids long. The junction had 0 bases not matched to a gene; V was cut back by 0 bases and J by 1 base. The germline CDR1 and CDR2 sequences are SGDLS and YYNGEE. The CDR3 loop is CASSVAGGQETQYF. CDR3 DNA sequence: TGTGCCAGCAGCGTAGCGGGGGGCCAAGAGACCCAGTACTTC.